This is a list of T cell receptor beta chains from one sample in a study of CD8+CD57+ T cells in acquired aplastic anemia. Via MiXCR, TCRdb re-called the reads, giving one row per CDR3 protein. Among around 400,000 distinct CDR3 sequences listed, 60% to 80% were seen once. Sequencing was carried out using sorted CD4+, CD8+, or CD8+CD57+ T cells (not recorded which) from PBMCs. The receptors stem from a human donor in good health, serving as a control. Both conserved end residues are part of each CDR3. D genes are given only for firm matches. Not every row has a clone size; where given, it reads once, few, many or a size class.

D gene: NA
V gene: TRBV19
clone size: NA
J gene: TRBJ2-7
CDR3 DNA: TGTGCCAGTAGGATAACCAGGGAGCCCTACGTCCTGTCTTTC
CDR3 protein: CASRITREPYVLSF

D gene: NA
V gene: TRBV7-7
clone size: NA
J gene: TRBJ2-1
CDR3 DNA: TGTGCCAGCAGCCAATACATCCAAGAGACCCAGTACTTCTTCTTC
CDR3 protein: CASSQYIQETQYFFF

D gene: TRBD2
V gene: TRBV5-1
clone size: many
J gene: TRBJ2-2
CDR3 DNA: TGCGCCAGCAGCTTGGTGCTAGCGGGGGGGTCCGGGGAGCTGTTTTTT
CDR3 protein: CASSLVLAGGSGELFF

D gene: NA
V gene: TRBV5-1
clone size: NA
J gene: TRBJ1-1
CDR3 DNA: TGTGCCAGTAGTATTACAGGGACGGGAGGTGGGAACACTGAAGCTTTCTTT
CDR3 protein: CASSITGTGGGNTEAFF

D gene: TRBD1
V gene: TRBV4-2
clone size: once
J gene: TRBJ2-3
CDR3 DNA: TGTGCCAGCAGGACCGGGACAGGGTCAGATACGCAGTATTTT
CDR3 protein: CASRTGTGSDTQYF

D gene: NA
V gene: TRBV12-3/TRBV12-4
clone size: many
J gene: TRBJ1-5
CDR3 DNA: TGTGCCAGCAGTTTTTCGGGGGGTCAGCCCCAGCATTTT
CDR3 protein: CASSFSGGQPQHF

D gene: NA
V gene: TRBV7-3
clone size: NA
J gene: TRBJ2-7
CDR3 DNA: TGTGCCAGCAGCTTAGACGAGGGGCAGCCCCAGCAGTACTTC
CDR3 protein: CASSLDEGQPQQYF

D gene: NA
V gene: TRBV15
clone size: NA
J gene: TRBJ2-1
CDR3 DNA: TGTGCCACCAGCCACCGAGACAACTTACCCAATGAGCAGTTCTTC
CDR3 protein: CATSHRDNLPNEQFF

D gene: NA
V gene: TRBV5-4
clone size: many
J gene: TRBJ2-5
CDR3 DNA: TGTGCCAGCAGTCGTCTAGGGGAGACCCAGTACTTC
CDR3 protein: CASSRLGETQYF

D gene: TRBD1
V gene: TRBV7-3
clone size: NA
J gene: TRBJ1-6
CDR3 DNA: TGTGCCAGCAGCCGACAGGGGCCTTCACCCCTCCACTTT
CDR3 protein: CASSRQGPSPLHF

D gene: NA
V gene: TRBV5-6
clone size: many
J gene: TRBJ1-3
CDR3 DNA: TGTGCCAGCAGCGCCAGGTCAGGGGTCGGAAACACCATATATTTT
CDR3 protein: CASSARSGVGNTIYF

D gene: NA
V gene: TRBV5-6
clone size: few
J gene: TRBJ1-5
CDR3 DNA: TGTGCCAGCAGCTTGGGTGCGTCAGGTTACAATCAGCCCCAGCATTTT
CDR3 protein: CASSLGASGYNQPQHF

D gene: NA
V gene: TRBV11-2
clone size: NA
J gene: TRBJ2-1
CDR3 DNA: TGTGCCAACAGCCAATTGAGCCAATACAATGAGCAGTTCTTC
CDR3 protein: CANSQLSQYNEQFF

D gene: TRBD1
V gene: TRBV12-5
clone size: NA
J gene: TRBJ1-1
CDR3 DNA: TGTGCTAGTGGTTTGGGACAGGGCCGCACTGATGCTTTCTTT
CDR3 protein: CASGLGQGRTDAFF

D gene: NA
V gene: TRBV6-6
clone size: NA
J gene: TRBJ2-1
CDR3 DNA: TGTGCCAGCAGTGAAGGGACTGACCTCTACAATGTGCAGTTCTTC
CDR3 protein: CASSEGTDLYNVQFF

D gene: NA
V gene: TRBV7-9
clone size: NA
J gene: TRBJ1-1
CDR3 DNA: TGTGCCAGCACCGTAAATCCTCATCTGAACACTGAAGCTTTCTTT
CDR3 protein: CASTVNPHLNTEAFF

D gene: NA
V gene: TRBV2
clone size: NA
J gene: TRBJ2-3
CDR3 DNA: TGTGCCACCAGTGGTATGGGGACGACTGCGCCGTACTTT
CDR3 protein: CATSGMGTTAPYF

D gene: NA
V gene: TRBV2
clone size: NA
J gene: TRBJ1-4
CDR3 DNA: TGTGCCAGCAGTCCGGGGCGGGCAACTAATGCACAGCTGTTTTTT
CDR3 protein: CASSPGRATNAQLFF

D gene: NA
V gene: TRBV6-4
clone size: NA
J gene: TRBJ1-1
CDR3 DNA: TGTGCCAGCAGTCCGAAGGGAAACACTGAAGCTTTCTTT
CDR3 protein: CASSPKGNTEAFF

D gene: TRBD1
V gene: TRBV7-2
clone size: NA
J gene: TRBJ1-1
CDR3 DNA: TGTGCCAGCAGCCCCGGGACAGACTACGAGCAGGACTTCTTT
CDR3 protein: CASSPGTDYEQDFF

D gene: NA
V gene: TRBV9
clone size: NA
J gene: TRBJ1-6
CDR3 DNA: TGTGCCAGTAGTTACAGGAGCTCTCCACCCCACCACTTT
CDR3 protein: CASSYRSSPPHHF

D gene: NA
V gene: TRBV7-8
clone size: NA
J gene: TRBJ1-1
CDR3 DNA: TGTGCCAGCAGCATACGACAGAAGAACACTGAAGCTTTCTTT
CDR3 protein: CASSIRQKNTEAFF

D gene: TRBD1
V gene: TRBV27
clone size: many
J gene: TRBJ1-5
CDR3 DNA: TGTGCCAGCAGTTTCCGACAGGGGGCTAGCAATCAGCCCCAGCATTTT
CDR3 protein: CASSFRQGASNQPQHF

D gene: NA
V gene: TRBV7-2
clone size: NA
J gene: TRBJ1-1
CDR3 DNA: TGTGCCAGCAGCCATACACAGGAGAGGAACACTGAAGCTTTCTTT
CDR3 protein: CASSHTQERNTEAFF

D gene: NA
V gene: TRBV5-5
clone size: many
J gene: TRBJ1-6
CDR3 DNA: TGTGCCAGCAGCATGGGCCCAGGGGACCGGGGCGAGGCCCTCCACTTT
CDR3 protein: CASSMGPGDRGEALHF

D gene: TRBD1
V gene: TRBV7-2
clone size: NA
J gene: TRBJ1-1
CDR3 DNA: TGTGCCAGCAGCTTAGTCAGGGGGATGGAGGCTTTCTTT
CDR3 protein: CASSLVRGMEAFF

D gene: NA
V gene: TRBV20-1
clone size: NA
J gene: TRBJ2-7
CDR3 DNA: TGCAGTGCTAGCCCCAGAAACTCCGAGCAGTACTTC
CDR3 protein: CSASPRNSEQYF

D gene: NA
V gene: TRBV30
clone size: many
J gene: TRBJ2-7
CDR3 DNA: TGTGCCTCCAACCCAGGGCCGGTGGAGCAGTACTTC
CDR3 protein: CASNPGPVEQYF

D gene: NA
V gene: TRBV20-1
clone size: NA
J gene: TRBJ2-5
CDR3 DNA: TGCAGTGCAACAGACTTGGACGTCCGCACCCAGTACTTC
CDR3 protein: CSATDLDVRTQYF

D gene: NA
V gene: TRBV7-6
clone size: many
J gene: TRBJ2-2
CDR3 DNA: TGTGCCAGCAGCTTAATCATGCAGGGTAGTGGCACCGGGGAGCTGTTTTTT
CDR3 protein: CASSLIMQGSGTGELFF

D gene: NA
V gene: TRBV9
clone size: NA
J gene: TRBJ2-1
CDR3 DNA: TGTGCCAGCAGTCAAGGACCCCGCAATGGGCAGTTCTTC
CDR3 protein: CASSQGPRNGQFF

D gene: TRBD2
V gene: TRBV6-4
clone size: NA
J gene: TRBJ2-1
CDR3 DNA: TGTGCCAGCAGTGACTCTAGCGGGTACAATGAGCAGTTCTTC
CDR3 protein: CASSDSSGYNEQFF

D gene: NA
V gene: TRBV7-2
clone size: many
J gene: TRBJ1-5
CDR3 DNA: TGTGCCAGCAGCCTACAGGGAGCAGGTCAGCCCCAGCATTTT
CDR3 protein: CASSLQGAGQPQHF

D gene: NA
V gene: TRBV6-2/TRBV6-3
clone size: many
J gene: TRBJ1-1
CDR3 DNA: TGTGCCAGCAGTTCCGTAAGGAACACTGAAGCTTTCTTT
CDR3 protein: CASSSVRNTEAFF

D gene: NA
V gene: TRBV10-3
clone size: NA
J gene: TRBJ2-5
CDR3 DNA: TGTGCCAGCAGTGAGCCCGGCGCAAACCAAGAGACCCAGTACTTC
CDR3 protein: CASSEPGANQETQYF

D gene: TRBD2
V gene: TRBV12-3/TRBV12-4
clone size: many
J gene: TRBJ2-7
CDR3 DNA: TGTGCCAGCAGTTCTACAGCGGGGCAGCCCTACGAGCAGTACTTC
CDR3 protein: CASSSTAGQPYEQYF

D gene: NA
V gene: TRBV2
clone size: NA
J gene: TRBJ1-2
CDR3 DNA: TGTGCCAGCAGTCACCGGAGGGGCTATGGCTACACCTTC
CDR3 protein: CASSHRRGYGYTF

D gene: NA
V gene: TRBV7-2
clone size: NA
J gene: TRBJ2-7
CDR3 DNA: TGTGCCAGCAGCTTACTGGCCAGGGATGGCTACACCTTCCAGTACTTC
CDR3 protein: CASSLLARDGYTFQYF

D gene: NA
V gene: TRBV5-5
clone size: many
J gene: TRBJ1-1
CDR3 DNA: TGTGCCAGCAGCTTCTATGCGGAGAACACTGAAGCTTTCTTT
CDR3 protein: CASSFYAENTEAFF

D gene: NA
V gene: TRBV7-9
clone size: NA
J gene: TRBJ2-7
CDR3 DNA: TGTGCCAGCAGCTTAGTGGGAGATCCGCCCCAGCATTATTTC
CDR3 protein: CASSLVGDPPQHYF

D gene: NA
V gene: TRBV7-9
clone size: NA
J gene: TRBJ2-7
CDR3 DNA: TGTGCCAGCAGCTTGGCCGTAGGTCAAGAGACCCAGGACCAGTACTTC
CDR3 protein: CASSLAVGQETQDQYF

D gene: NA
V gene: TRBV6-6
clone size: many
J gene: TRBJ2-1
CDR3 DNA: TGTGCCAGCAGTTTCTTACCGGGACTCTACAATGAGCAGTTCTTC
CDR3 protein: CASSFLPGLYNEQFF